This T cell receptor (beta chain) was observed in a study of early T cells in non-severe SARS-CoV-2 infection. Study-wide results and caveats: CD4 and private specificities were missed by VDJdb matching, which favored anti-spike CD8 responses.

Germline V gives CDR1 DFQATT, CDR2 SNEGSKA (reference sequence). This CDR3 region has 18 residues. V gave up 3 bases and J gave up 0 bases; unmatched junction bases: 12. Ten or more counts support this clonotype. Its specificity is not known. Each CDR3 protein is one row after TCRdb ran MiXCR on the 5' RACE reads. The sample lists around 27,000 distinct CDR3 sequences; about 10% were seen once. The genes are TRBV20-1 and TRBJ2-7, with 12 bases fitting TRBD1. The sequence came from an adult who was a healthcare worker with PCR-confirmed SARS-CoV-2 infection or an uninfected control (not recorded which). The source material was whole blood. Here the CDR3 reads CSARRPGQGALLSYEQYF. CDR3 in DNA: TGCAGTGCTAGGCGCCCGGGACAGGGGGCCTTACTCTCCTACGAGCAGTACTTC.